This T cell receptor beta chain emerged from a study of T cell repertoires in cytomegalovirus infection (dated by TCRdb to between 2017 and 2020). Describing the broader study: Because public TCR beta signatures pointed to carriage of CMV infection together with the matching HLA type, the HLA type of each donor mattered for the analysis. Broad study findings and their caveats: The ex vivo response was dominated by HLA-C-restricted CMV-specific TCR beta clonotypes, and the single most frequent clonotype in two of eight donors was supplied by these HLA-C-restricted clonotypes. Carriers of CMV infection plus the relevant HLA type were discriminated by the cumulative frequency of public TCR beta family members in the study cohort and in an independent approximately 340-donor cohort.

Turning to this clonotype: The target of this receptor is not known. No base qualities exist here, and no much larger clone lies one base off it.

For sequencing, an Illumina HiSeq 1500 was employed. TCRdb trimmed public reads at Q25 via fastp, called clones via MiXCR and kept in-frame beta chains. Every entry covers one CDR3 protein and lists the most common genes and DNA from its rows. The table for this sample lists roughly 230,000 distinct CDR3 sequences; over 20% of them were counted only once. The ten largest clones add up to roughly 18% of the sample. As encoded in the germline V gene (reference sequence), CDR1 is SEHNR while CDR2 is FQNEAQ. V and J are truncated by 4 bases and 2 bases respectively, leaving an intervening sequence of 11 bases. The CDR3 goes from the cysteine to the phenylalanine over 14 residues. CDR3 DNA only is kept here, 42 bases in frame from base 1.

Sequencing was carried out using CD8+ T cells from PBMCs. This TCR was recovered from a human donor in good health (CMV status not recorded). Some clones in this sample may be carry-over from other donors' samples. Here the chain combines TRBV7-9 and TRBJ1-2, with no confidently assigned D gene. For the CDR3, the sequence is CASSSPVLNYGYTF. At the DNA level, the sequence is TGTGCCAGCAGCTCCCCGGTTCTGAACTATGGCTACACCTTC.